Below are 25 T cell receptor beta chains sequenced from a single sample in a study of blood T cells in healthy people across ages. Together with a sample-barcoded 5' primer, a J-beta primer mix was included in a second PCR lasting about 7 to 11 cycles. TCRdb re-analysed the 5' RACE reads in MiXCR, keeping a single row per CDR3 protein. The sample has 550,000 to 800,000 distinct CDR3 sequences; around a fifth are singletons. Sample: blood. The source is a man aged 65-85 years in good health.

The rearrangement links TRBV7-6 to TRBJ2-1; tentative D call: TRBD1 (6 bases). This CDR3 has 17 residues. The V gene's germline CDR1 is SGHVS and CDR2 FNYEAQ. Trimming removed 1 base at V and 2 bases at J, with 15 bases between. DNA for the CDR3: TGTGCCAGCAGCTTAGAGGGCACAGGGCAGGCCTACAATGAGCAGTTCTTC. Translation gives CASSLEGTGQAYNEQFF.

The V gene is TRBV6-6, the J gene TRBJ1-6, with D possibly being TRBD1 (6 bases). The CDR3 has 14 amino acids. The germline V gene has CDR1 MNHNY and CDR2 SVGAGI (reference sequence). V lost 5 bases and J 11 bases, leaving 16 bases between the germline ends. CDR3 loop: CASSLQGPPPPLHF. In DNA, the CDR3 is TGTGCCAGCAGTCTACAGGGACCTCCTCCACCCCTCCACTTT.

This clonotype has just a few counts. The chain links TRBV6-1 to TRBJ2-2; 7 nucleotides agree with TRBD1. Germline CDR1 and CDR2: MNHNS and SASEGT. The CDR3 is made up of 17 amino acids. The junction had 9 bases not matched to a gene; V was cut back by 3 bases and J by 2 bases. The chain's CDR3 is CASSDDFSGGNTGELFF. CDR3 in DNA: TGTGCCAGCAGTGACGACTTCTCAGGGGGAAACACCGGGGAGCTGTTTTTT.

This chain links TRBV5-6 with TRBJ1-2; D may be TRBD1 (5 bases). CDR1 and CDR2 from the germline V gene are SGHDT and YYEEEE. V was trimmed by 0 bases and J by 6 bases, leaving 12 bases between them. CDR3 length equals 14 residues. The CDR3 region has the DNA TGTGCCAGCAGCTTGGGGTGGATAGGGGATGGCTACACCTTC. Amino acids: CASSLGWIGDGYTF.

This clonotype was recorded a few times. The chain is built from TRBV10-3 and TRBJ2-5, with 7 bases lining up with TRBD1. Germline values: CDR1 ENHRY, CDR2 SYGVKD. This CDR3 has 15 amino acids. The V gene end was trimmed by 3 bases and the J gene end by 2 bases; junction bases not matched to a gene: 6. CDR3 bases: TGTGCCATCAGTGACACCGGGACAGAACAAGAGACCCAGTACTTC. It codes for CAISDTGTEQETQYF.

V usage is TRBV27 and J usage is TRBJ2-7, with 15 nucleotides matching TRBD2. The DNA end lines up better with TRBJ2-1; the J call may be wrong. Germline CDR1 and CDR2: MNHEY and SMNVEV (reference sequence). The CDR3 is 18 amino acids. Here the CDR3 reads CASSFLGLAGGLYNEQFF. The CDR3 DNA sequence: TGTGCCAGCAGTTTTCTCGGACTAGCGGGAGGGTTATACAATGAGCAGTTCTTC.

This clonotype was picked up one time. At one boundary the junction diverges from the germline segment, which might be a read error. The rearrangement joins TRBV7-7 to TRBJ2-1; D is undetermined. TRBJ2-5 explains the end of the DNA better; the J call may be wrong. Germline CDR1 SSHAT, CDR2 FNYEAQ (reference sequence). The CDR3 runs to 14 residues. The DNA for the CDR3 is TGTGCTAGCAGCTTAGAAGTAGTTGGCGGGACCCAGTACTTC. Protein: CASSLEVVGGTQYF.

This chain connects TRBV7-9 to TRBJ2-7; D not resolved. The CDR3 has 14 amino acids. Trimming cost V 3 bases and J 7 bases, with 16 bases left between them. CDR1 and CDR2 (germline): SEHNR, FQNEAQ (reference sequence). In DNA, the CDR3 is TGTGCCAGCAGCTTGGATGCCCAAGCGAAGGAGCAGTACTTC. Protein sequence: CASSLDAQAKEQYF.

This clonotype showed up just a few times. At one end, the junction sequence differs from germline, possibly due to a read error. The chain combines TRBV7-9 with TRBJ2-5, with TRBD2 as a possible D gene (5 bases). CDR1 is SEHNR, CDR2 FQNEAQ, per germline (reference sequence). This CDR3 is built from 15 residues. The CDR3 reads CASSSSRAGQGTQYF. The CDR3 region has the DNA TGTGCCAGCAGCTCTAGCCGCGCAGGTCAAGGGACCCAGTACTTC.

The CDR3 here is CASSRSSGSNAGELFF. As DNA, the CDR3 is TGTGCCAGCAGTAGATCTAGCGGGAGTAACGCCGGGGAGCTGTTTTTT. V gene TRBV12-3 or TRBV12-4 combines with J gene TRBJ2-2, with TRBD2 matching 10 bases. The CDR3 length is 16 residues. The V and J ends lost 5 bases and 6 bases, in that order; junction bases with no gene match: 9.

The V gene is TRBV7-2, the J gene TRBJ1-4; unclear D gene. This CDR3 is 14 amino acids long. The ends were cut back, 4 bases at V and 0 bases at J, with 6 bases in the middle. Per the germline V gene, CDR1 is SGHTA and CDR2 is FQGNSA. The CDR3 loop is CASSSFATNEKLFF. CDR3 sequence (DNA): TGTGCCAGCAGCTCGTTTGCAACTAATGAAAAACTGTTTTTT.

The rearrangement links TRBV29-1 to TRBJ2-5; the D is unclear. Germline V gene sequence: CDR1 SQVTM, CDR2 ANQGSEA. The CDR3 has 13 residues. V was clipped by 6 bases and J by 1 base, with 12 bases between them. Written as DNA, the CDR3 is TGCAGCGTCGCCCAGGCCAGCCAAGAGACCCAGTACTTC. Protein product: CSVAQASQETQYF.

This clonotype was detected only a few times. The chain joins TRBV29-1 to TRBJ2-5; TRBD1 is a possible D gene (6 bases). Germline CDR1 SQVTM, CDR2 ANQGSEA. The CDR3 has 15 amino acids. Trimming stripped 7 bases from V and 5 bases from J, with 23 bases between. Written as DNA, the CDR3 is TGCAGCGCAACGAGACCAACAGGGTTGAAGGAGACCCAGTACTTC. Its protein product is CSATRPTGLKETQYF.

This sequence joins TRBV29-1 and TRBJ1-1, with a possible D match to TRBD1 (5 bases). Germline assignment: CDR1 SQVTM and CDR2 ANQGSEA. The length of the CDR3 is 13 residues. Trimming removed 4 bases from V and 7 bases from J, with 16 bases in between. This CDR3 is CSVGGWGQGEAFF. The DNA for the CDR3 is TGCAGCGTTGGAGGTTGGGGTCAGGGTGAAGCTTTCTTT.

This clonotype was picked up many times. The J gene is TRBJ2-2, the V gene TRBV2; D uncertain. V was pared by 1 base and J by 2 bases, with 5 bases between. Germline loops: CDR1 SNHLY, CDR2 FYNNEI. The CDR3 extends over 14 amino acids. The CDR3 region is CASSEGSNTGELFF. CDR3 nucleotides: TGTGCCAGCAGTGAAGGCTCTAACACCGGGGAGCTGTTTTTT. Together with reference TRBV2 and TRBJ2-2, the CDR3 gives the full variable domain: EPEVTQTPSHQVTQMGQEVILRCVPISNHLYFYWYRQILGQKVEFLVSFYNNEISEKSEIFDDQFSVERPDGSNFTLKIRSTKLEDSAMYFCASSEGSNTGELFFGEGSRLTVL.

This rearrangement joins TRBV14 to TRBJ1-6, with 7 bases identical to TRBD1. The germline V gene encodes CDR1 SGHDN and CDR2 FVKESK. This CDR3 contains 18 residues. J was trimmed by 8 bases and V by 2 bases; bases with no gene match: 15. Here the CDR3 DNA reads TGTGCCAGCAGCCAACGACCCACAGGGGTGAGAGTTCATTCACCCCTCCACTTT. It yields the protein CASSQRPTGVRVHSPLHF.

This clonotype has just one count. The V call is TRBV10-2, the J call TRBJ2-7; 8 bases line up with TRBD1. The DNA end is a closer match to TRBJ2-1, so the J assignment may be wrong. From germline, CDR1 is WSHSY and CDR2 SAAADI. The CDR3 has 16 residues. Here the CDR3 reads CASSVTGGAPYNEQFF. The DNA of the CDR3 is TGCGCCAGCAGTGTCACAGGGGGTGCCCCCTACAATGAGCAGTTCTTC.

The chain recombines TRBV6-5 with TRBJ2-2, with D tentatively TRBD2 (5 bases). The CDR3 spans 16 residues. CDR1 and CDR2 from the germline V gene are MNHEY and SVGAGI. V was shortened by 7 bases and J by 6 bases, with 21 bases between the two germline ends. CDR3 sequence (DNA): TGTGCCAGCACCCTGACCCCACCCGGGGTCCCCGGGGAGCTGTTTTTT. Translating it yields CASTLTPPGVPGELFF.

A few counts support this clonotype. V gene TRBV18 combines with J gene TRBJ2-1; tentatively, D is TRBD2 (6 bases). Germline values: CDR1 KGHSH, CDR2 LQKENI. CDR3 size: 15 residues. With 4 bases removed from V and 7 bases from J, the gap between germline ends came to 17 bases. CDR3 sequence: CASSQQRDSSNEQFF. The CDR3 DNA is TGTGCCAGCTCACAACAAAGGGACTCCAGTAATGAGCAGTTCTTC.

This chain links TRBV7-2 with TRBJ1-1; tentative D call: TRBD1 (5 bases). CDR1 SGHTA and CDR2 FQGNSA come from the germline V gene. This CDR3 spans 15 amino acids. The V end lost 5 bases, the J end lost 1 base, and 14 bases lay between the germline ends. CDR3 DNA sequence: TGTGCCAGCAGCCCCCGGGGAGACAGGAACACTGAAGCTTTCTTT. This sequence encodes CASSPRGDRNTEAFF.

Turning to this clonotype: At one end the junction does not follow the germline gene, possibly because of a read error. CDR3 region: CASSLTGSSGREPFF. CDR3 DNA: TGTGCCAGCAGCTTAACTGGGTCTAGCGGGAGGGAGCCGTTCTTC. The genes are TRBV7-2 and TRBJ2-5; 12 nucleotides align to TRBD2. This CDR3 comprises 15 residues. Germline values: CDR1 SGHTA, CDR2 FQGNSA.

This clonotype was seen only a few times. This chain joins TRBV20-1 and TRBJ2-1; 8 bases map to TRBD2. After removal of 5 bases from V and 1 base from J, the junction contained 7 bases not matched to a gene. Germline CDR1 DFQATT, CDR2 SNEGSKA (reference sequence). The CDR3 consists of 15 residues. CDR3 residues: CSAPLTGGSYNEQFF. The CDR3 DNA is TGCAGTGCTCCTTTGACGGGAGGGTCCTACAATGAGCAGTTCTTC.

The chain combines TRBV5-1 with TRBJ2-5, with 7 positions matching TRBD1. Germline loops: CDR1 SGHRS, CDR2 YFSETQ. The CDR3 extends over 15 amino acids. The V and J ends lost 5 bases and 0 bases, in that order; junction bases with no gene match: 7. DNA of the CDR3: TGCGCCAGCAGTCCGGGGACAGCTCACCAAGAGACCCAGTACTTC. This codes for CASSPGTAHQETQYF.

This clonotype has a handful of counts. DNA of the CDR3: TGCAGTGCTAGATCCCCCCAGGTCAATCAGCCCCAGCATTTT. Its translation is CSARSPQVNQPQHF. J is TRBJ1-5 and V is TRBV20-1, with D unresolved. Germline CDR1 reads DFQATT; CDR2 reads SNEGSKA (reference sequence). V was cut by 2 bases and J by 3 bases, with 11 bases left in between. This CDR3 is 14 amino acids long.

This clonotype occurred a few times. The chain couples TRBV18 to TRBJ1-6; TRBD1 is a possible D gene (6 bases). CDR3 length equals 16 residues. Germline V gene data show CDR1 as KGHSH and CDR2 as LQKENI. V lost 6 bases to trimming and J lost 5 bases, with 17 bases between them. The CDR3 here is CASSARGSGDNSPLHF. The CDR3 DNA is TGTGCCAGCTCGGCGAGGGGGTCTGGGGATAATTCACCCCTCCACTTT.